This T cell receptor (beta chain) was sequenced for a study of Graves' ophthalmopathy and Graves' hyperthyroidism. CDR3 length: 16 residues. The V gene's germline CDR1 is MGHRA and CDR2 YSYEKL. V lost 4 bases to trimming and J lost 1 base, with 16 bases between them. In its sample, this clonotype was seen once. TCR beta CDR3 regions were amplified from RNA transcripts. Following a first-round RT-PCR that used HTBI primers, a second-round multiplex PCR was carried out. TCRdb analysed the multiplex PCR reads with MiXCR anew, one entry per CDR3 protein. Seen here are 260,000 or so distinct CDR3 sequences, about 47% observed once, and the top ten hold about 45%.

The TCR sequence derives from an adult man with Graves' ophthalmopathy. The material sequenced was peripheral blood. The rearrangement links TRBV4-1 to TRBJ2-5; D possibly corresponds to TRBD2 (5 bases). This CDR3 reads CASSRLVSGLQETQYF. Written as DNA, the CDR3 is TGCGCCAGCAGCCGCCTTGTATCCGGACTCCAAGAGACCCAGTACTTC.